This T cell receptor beta chain was sequenced during a study of blood T cell repertoires in COVID-19. Study summary: Researchers got acute and convalescent COVID-19 samples from the United States, Italy and Spain. Sample material is recorded as cDNA or gDNA derived from T cells, B-cell-depleted T cells, or PBMCs.

As originally analysed: Reference gene primer amplification gave nucleated cell count estimates. TCRdb keeps only in-frame clones here, not all; method: immunoSEQ multiplex PCR. D and trimming come from the DNA, and the V and J calls and clone size come from that table. The repertoire consists of 40,000 or so clones, with 86% occurring once and the leading ten covering just under 8.5%. Germline V CDR1 and CDR2: MGHDK, SYGVNS. CDR3 size: 14 residues. The V gene lost 7 bases and the J gene lost 10 bases, with 17 bases spanning the gap. V gene TRBV25-1 combines with J gene TRBJ1-6; D might be TRBD1 (5 bases). This TCR was sampled from a man between 60 and 70 years old with active COVID-19. Sequencing used peripheral blood. CDR3: CASKAGPLGSPLHF. CDR3 sequence (DNA): TGTGCCAGCAAGGCAGGGCCTTTAGGGTCACCCCTCCACTTT. Supplemented by reference TRBV25-1 and TRBJ1-6, the full variable domain reads EADIYQTPRYLVIGTGKKITLECSQTMGHDKMYWYQQDPGMELHLIHYSYGVNSTEKGDLSSESTVSRIRTEHFPLTLESARPSHTSQYLCASKAGPLGSPLHFGNGTRLTVT.